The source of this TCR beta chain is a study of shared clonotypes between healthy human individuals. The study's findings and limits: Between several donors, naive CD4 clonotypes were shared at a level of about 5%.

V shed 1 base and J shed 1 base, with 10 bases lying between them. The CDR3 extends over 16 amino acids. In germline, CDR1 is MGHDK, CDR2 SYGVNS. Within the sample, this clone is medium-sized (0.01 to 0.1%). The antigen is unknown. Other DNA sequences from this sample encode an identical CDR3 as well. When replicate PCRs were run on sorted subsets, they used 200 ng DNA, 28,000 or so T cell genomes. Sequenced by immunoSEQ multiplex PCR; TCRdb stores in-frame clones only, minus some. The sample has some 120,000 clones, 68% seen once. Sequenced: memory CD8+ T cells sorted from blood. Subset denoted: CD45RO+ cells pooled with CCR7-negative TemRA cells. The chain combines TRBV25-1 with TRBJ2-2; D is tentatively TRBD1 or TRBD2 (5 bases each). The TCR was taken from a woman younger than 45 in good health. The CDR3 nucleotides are TGTGCCAGCAGTGAATCGGGAACAGGGAACACCGGGGAGCTGTTTTTT. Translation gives CASSESGTGNTGELFF. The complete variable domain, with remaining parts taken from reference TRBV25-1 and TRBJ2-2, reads EADIYQTPRYLVIGTGKKITLECSQTMGHDKMYWYQQDPGMELHLIHYSYGVNSTEKGDLSSESTVSRIRTEHFPLTLESARPSHTSQYLCASSESGTGNTGELFFGEGSRLTVL.